These 21 T cell receptor beta chains were sequenced from one sample in a study of CXCR3 chemokines and chemotherapy response in bladder cancer. Using its own MiXCR run on the PCR reads, TCRdb lists one record per CDR3 protein. The table lists some 1,300 distinct CDR3 sequences, roughly 6% of them singletons, with 15% to 20% in the top ten. Specimen collection occurred from a patient whose treatment included neoadjuvant chemotherapy. Receptor source: a human donor with bladder cancer that responded to neoadjuvant chemotherapy.

As to this clonotype: This clone may be a read error of a much larger clone one base away. The chain's CDR3 is CAWSSGSLGDSNQPQHF. The CDR3 DNA reads as TGTGCCTGGAGTTCCGGGAGTTTAGGAGATAGCAATCAGCCCCAGCATTTT. This sequence joins TRBV30 and TRBJ1-5; no firm D call. The CDR3 covers 17 residues. Between the trimmed V and J ends, which lost 2 bases and 0 bases, there was a span of 17 bases. CDR1 is GTSNPN and CDR2 is SVGIG in the germline V gene (reference sequence).

This clonotype is labeled medium-sized. This sequence joins TRBV29-1 and TRBJ2-5; D unclear. The CDR3 is made up of 11 amino acids. CDR1 and CDR2 from the germline V gene are SQVTM and ANQGSEA. V lost 5 bases and J lost 3, with 7 bases in between. CDR3 protein: CSVRPKETQYF. The CDR3 DNA reads as TGCAGCGTTAGGCCTAAAGAGACCCAGTACTTC.

This clonotype is termed medium-sized (0.01 to 0.1%). This rearrangement joins TRBV28 to TRBJ1-6; D might be TRBD1 (5 bases). V lost 5 bases and J lost 5, with 16 bases in between. CDR3 size: 16 residues. Per germline, CDR1 MDHEN and CDR2 SYDVKM. CDR3 sequence: CASSPSWGRNNSPLHF. The CDR3 nucleotides read TGTGCCAGCAGTCCCTCCTGGGGACGGAATAATTCACCCCTCCACTTT.

This clonotype has ten or more counts. V is TRBV10-3 and J is TRBJ2-3, with D hard to call. The CDR3 length is 14 residues. The germline V gene encodes CDR1 ENHRY and CDR2 SYGVKD. Between the trimmed V and J ends, which lost 0 bases and 4 bases, there was a span of 8 bases. CDR3 DNA: TGTGCCATCAGTGAGTCTCCGGACGCAGATACGCAGTATTTT. Its translation: CAISESPDADTQYF.

In its sample, this clonotype ranks as large (0.1 to 1%). This chain links TRBV7-2 with TRBJ2-1; 12 bases line up with TRBD2. The V and J ends lost 7 bases and 4 bases, in that order; junction bases with no gene match: 8. CDR1 and CDR2 (germline): SGHTA, FQGNSA. The CDR3 has 16 residues. CDR3 in amino acids: CASTLAGGRSYNEQFF. The CDR3 DNA sequence: TGTGCCAGCACTCTAGCGGGGGGGCGATCGTACAATGAGCAGTTCTTC.

This clonotype showed up just a few times. This chain uses TRBV5-5 with TRBJ1-4, with a weak D call TRBD1 (6 bases). The CDR3 contains 18 residues. Germline V CDR1 and CDR2: SGHKS, YYEKEE (reference sequence). Trimming took off 0 bases at V and 3 bases at J, with 18 bases between the two ends. The CDR3 nucleotides read TGTGCCAGCAGCTTGGCGTTATTGGGGGCTAGGGCTAATGAAAAACTGTTTTTT. Residues: CASSLALLGARANEKLFF.

This clonotype was picked up many times. CDR3: CASSLDRTYGYTF. DNA for the CDR3: TGTGCCAGCAGTCTAGACAGGACGTATGGCTACACCTTC. The chain carries TRBV27 and TRBJ1-2; a possible D gene is TRBD1 (6 bases). Germline V gene lookup returns CDR1 MNHEY and CDR2 SMNVEV (reference sequence). Trimming took 5 bases from V and 5 from J, leaving 12 bases between them. The CDR3 consists of 13 residues.

There are many counts of this clonotype. The rearrangement joins TRBV10-1 to TRBJ2-7; no reliable D call. The length of the CDR3 is 14 residues. V was trimmed by 2 bases and J by 7 bases, leaving 15 bases between them. CDR1 and CDR2 from the germline V gene are WNHNN and SYGVQD (reference sequence). CDR3 residues: CASSEPRLLYEQYV. The CDR3 DNA is TGCGCCAGCAGTGAGCCCCGGCTATTATATGAGCAGTACGTC.

This clonotype was detected only a few times. A much larger clone lies one base from this, so it may be a read error. The V call is TRBV19, the J call TRBJ2-1; weak D call: TRBD2 (5 bases). Germline assignment: CDR1 LNHDA and CDR2 SQIVND (reference sequence). This CDR3 spans 13 amino acids. In DNA form, the CDR3 reads TGTGTCAGTAGTATTAGATCGGGAAATGAGCAGTTCTTC. As protein: CVSSIRSGNEQFF.

This clonotype rates as medium-sized. The chain joins TRBV6-1 to TRBJ1-6; no definite D call. The CDR3 is 14 amino acids. Trimming shortened V by 6 bases and J by 5 bases, and 11 bases separated the two germline ends. Germline-derived CDR1 and CDR2 are MNHNS and SASEGT. The CDR3 DNA reads as TGTGCCAGCAGACCGGGAGCAGATAATTCACCCCTCCACTTT. Translation gives CASRPGADNSPLHF.

This clonotype has just a few counts. V is TRBV12-3 or TRBV12-4 and J is TRBJ2-1; a weak D match, TRBD2 (5 bases). The CDR3 is 15 amino acids. V was shortened by 6 bases and J by 9 bases, with 21 bases between the two germline ends. This CDR3 reads CASSLLGRPAGEQFF. For the CDR3, the DNA is TGTGCCAGCAGCTTACTAGGACGCCCTGCCGGTGAGCAGTTCTTC.

This clonotype rates as medium-sized (0.01 to 0.1%). This chain uses TRBV19 with TRBJ1-2; the D gene is possibly TRBD1 (6 bases). Per germline, CDR1 LNHDA and CDR2 SQIVND (reference sequence). Trimming stripped 7 bases from V and 7 bases from J, with 16 bases between. The CDR3 loop spans 13 amino acids. The CDR3 DNA is TGTGCCAGTACCCCCCGGCAGGGGTTTGGCTACACCTTC. Translation: CASTPRQGFGYTF.

This clonotype was counted many times. This may come from a read error, since a much larger clone is one base off. The chain recombines TRBV10-3 with TRBJ1-6; D is possibly TRBD1 (6 bases). Germline V gene sequence: CDR1 ENHRY, CDR2 SYGVKD. Trimming took off 7 bases at V and 10 bases at J, with 20 bases between the two ends. The CDR3 is made up of 15 amino acids. This CDR3 reads CAINDRQGLGSPLHF. DNA of the CDR3: TGTGCCATCAATGACAGGCAGGGCCTGGGATCACCCCTCCACTTT.

Within the sample, this clonotype is medium-sized (0.01 to 0.1%). The CDR3 DNA is TGTGCCAGCAGTTTCCTCCAAGCCCAAAGACAGGGGAATGAAAAACTGTTTTTT. Translating gives CASSFLQAQRQGNEKLFF. This chain joins TRBV6-2 or TRBV6-3 and TRBJ1-4; TRBD1 matches at 8 bases. Germline-derived CDR1 and CDR2 are MNHEY and SVGEGT. This CDR3 comprises 18 residues. The trim removed 4 bases at V and 5 bases at J, leaving 15 bases unmatched.

Sample share makes this clonotype medium-sized. The V call is TRBV29-1, the J call TRBJ2-5; D remains unclear. The length of the CDR3 is 13 residues. Germline loops: CDR1 SQVTM, CDR2 ANQGSEA. V shed 8 bases and J shed 5 bases, with 18 bases lying between them. CDR3: CSFNSVGRETQYF. The CDR3 region has the DNA TGCAGCTTCAACTCGGTAGGGCGGGAGACCCAGTACTTC.

This clonotype has a handful of counts. The V call is TRBV25-1, the J call TRBJ2-3, with 7 positions matching TRBD1. The V gene end was trimmed by 4 bases and the J gene end by 3 bases; junction bases not matched to a gene: 7. The CDR3 contains 15 residues. Germline loops: CDR1 MGHDK, CDR2 SYGVNS. The CDR3 sequence is CASSVTGQSTDTQYF. The DNA for the CDR3 is TGTGCCAGCAGTGTTACGGGACAGTCGACAGATACGCAGTATTTT.

This clonotype was observed many times. This chain's CDR3 is CASSLSLAGVHTGELFF. CDR3 bases: TGTGCCAGCAGCTTATCCCTAGCGGGGGTGCACACCGGGGAGCTGTTTTTT. The chain employs TRBV11-3 and TRBJ2-2; 10 bases fit TRBD2. CDR1 is SGHNT and CDR2 is YENEEA in the germline V gene. V shed 2 bases and J 3 bases; nucleotides not matched to a gene: 6. This CDR3 region has 17 residues. Full variable domain (outside the CDR3, taken from reference TRBV11-3 and TRBJ2-2): EAGVVQSPRYKIIEKKQPVAFWCNPISGHNTLYWYLQNLGQGPELLIRYENEEAVDDSQLPKDRFSAERLKGVDSTLKIQPAELGDSAVYLCASSLSLAGVHTGELFFGEGSRLTVL.

This clonotype is labeled medium-sized. V usage is TRBV6-6 and J usage is TRBJ2-1, with 7 bases lining up with TRBD1. The CDR3 covers 17 residues. V shed 0 bases and J 7 bases; nucleotides not matched to a gene: 12. Per the germline V gene, CDR1 is MNHNY and CDR2 is SVGAGI (reference sequence). Here the CDR3 DNA reads TGTGCCAGCAGTTACTCGCGATCTGGGACAGCGGCGAATGAGCAGTTCTTC. It encodes CASSYSRSGTAANEQFF.

This clonotype is labeled as medium-sized. V gene TRBV29-1 combines with J gene TRBJ1-2; unclear D gene. Between the trimmed V and J ends, which lost 4 bases and 4 bases, there was a span of 13 bases. The CDR3 extends over 13 amino acids. Germline V gives CDR1 SQVTM, CDR2 ANQGSEA. The CDR3 coding sequence is TGCAGCGTTGGGCCCGGGGAGGGCTATGGCTACACCTTC. Encoded protein: CSVGPGEGYGYTF. The full variable domain, completed using reference TRBV29-1 and TRBJ1-2, is SAVISQKPSRDICQRGTSLTIQCQVDSQVTMMFWYRQQPGQSLTLIATANQGSEATYESGFVIDKFPISRPNLTFSTLTVSNMSPEDSSIYLCSVGPGEGYGYTFGSGTRLTVV.

This clonotype was seen at least ten times. This chain links TRBV12-3 or TRBV12-4 with TRBJ1-2; D not certain. The CDR3 extends over 12 amino acids. V lost 5 bases and J 8 bases, leaving 12 bases between the germline ends. The CDR3 nucleotides are TGTGCCAGCAGTACCGACGTAGGCGGCTACACCTTC. It encodes CASSTDVGGYTF.

Judged by abundance, this clonotype is large. This chain connects TRBV6-2 or TRBV6-3 to TRBJ2-2; no definite D call. Germline CDR1 and CDR2: MNHEY and SVGEGT. Trimming removed 4 bases from V and 2 bases from J, with 8 bases in between. The CDR3 has 14 amino acids. In DNA form, the CDR3 reads TGTGCCAGCAGTTTGGGCAGTAACACCGGGGAGCTGTTTTTT. This encodes CASSLGSNTGELFF.